This entry describes one TCR beta chain. Its specificity is not known. The source of the sample is a study of cytomegalovirus exposure and HLA in healthy donors. Whole-study results and caveats: Serostatus for CMV was the only available immune exposure information.

In the PCR, 60 Vbeta and 13 Jbeta primers were used. Generated by immunoSEQ multiplex PCR, the TCRdb table keeps only in-frame clones and is missing some. The table includes approximately 89,000 clones, roughly two thirds detected once. Every donor was a healthy person donating bone marrow. V lost 6 bases, J lost 11 bases, and 22 bases lay in between. This CDR3 spans 14 amino acids. Germline V gene data show CDR1 as SGHNT and CDR2 as YENEEA. The chain links TRBV11-3 to TRBJ1-1, with D perhaps matching TRBD1 (5 bases). The clonotype originates from a female donor in good health and CMV-seronegative. The source material was PBMCs. Written as DNA, the CDR3 is TGTGCCAGCAGACCCGTGAAGGGGCGGTCAAGCGCTTTCTTT. It translates to CASRPVKGRSSAFF. Filled out from reference TRBV11-3 and TRBJ1-1, the complete variable domain reads EAGVVQSPRYKIIEKKQPVAFWCNPISGHNTLYWYLQNLGQGPELLIRYENEEAVDDSQLPKDRFSAERLKGVDSTLKIQPAELGDSAVYLCASRPVKGRSSAFFGQGTRLTVV.